The source of this TCR beta chain is a study of blood T cell repertoires in COVID-19. The participants were between about 18 and 95 years old and came from some 23 US areas. Participant-reported clinical history was the basis for cohort assignment. Losses at the gene ends were 5 bases for V and 5 bases for J; bases not matched to a gene: 18. The length of the CDR3 is 19 residues. Germline values: CDR1 MNHEY, CDR2 SMNVEV (reference sequence). Using immunoSEQ multiplex PCR, the repertoire was profiled, and TCRdb retains in-frame clones only, with some absent. Of over 350,000 clones in the sample, nearly 90% were seen once.

The receptor comes from a woman aged 18-29 years with acute COVID-19. The chain has TRBV27 and TRBJ2-2; 9 bases line up with TRBD2. The specimen sequenced was PBMCs or T cells enriched from blood (not recorded which). The CDR3 sequence: CASSAGGILSGRRTGELFF. CDR3 sequence (DNA): TGTGCCAGCAGTGCCGGGGGGATACTCAGCGGGAGGCGTACCGGGGAGCTGTTTTTT.